This T cell receptor beta chain was sequenced in a study of blood T cell repertoires in COVID-19. As for the study in general: Researchers got acute and convalescent COVID-19 samples from the United States, Italy and Spain. The cDNA or gDNA used as material had been derived from T cells, B-cell-depleted T cells, or PBMCs.

Concerning this clone itself: This sample also contains other DNA sequences that code for the same CDR3.

J gave up 2 bases and V 6 bases, and 3 bases lay outside the gene matches. The germline gives CDR1 MRHNA, CDR2 SNTAGT. The CDR3 is 13 amino acids. Authors' processing steps: Nucleated cell number was recorded as an estimate derived from reference gene primer amplification. The repertoire was sequenced with immunoSEQ multiplex PCR; TCRdb's copy has only in-frame clones and lacks some. V, J and clone size were drawn from that table, and D and trimming were deduced from the DNA. The sample has 100,000 to 150,000 clones; approximately 88% are singletons. The sample comprised peripheral blood. The genes are TRBV6-4 and TRBJ1-2; TRBD1 agrees at 7 bases. This receptor was identified in a woman in her twenties or thirties who had recovered from COVID-19. The CDR3 bases are TGTGCCAGCAGCGAGACAGGGAACTATGGCTACACCTTC. Protein sequence: CASSETGNYGYTF.